The T cell receptor (beta chain) described here comes from a study of tumor and adjacent non-tumor tissue in lung cancer. Overall study results and limits: Compared with tumor, normal lung showed significantly lower TCR diversity. Higher tumor TCR diversity was associated with shorter survival. In normal lung, the top 100 clones were significantly more dominant than in tumor.

TCRbeta libraries were built with three rounds of nested PCR, modified from ARM-PCR. TCRdb itself ran the multiplex PCR reads through MiXCR, one entry per CDR3 protein. The profile shows more than 85,000 distinct CDR3 sequences, 62% of them singletons. The germline gives CDR1 MNHNS, CDR2 SASEGT. The CDR3 runs to 16 residues. The germline V and J ends were trimmed by 5 bases and 4 bases, with 18 bases remaining between them. The template was RNA from unsorted bulk tissue. This non-tumor lung sample came from over 3 cm beyond the tumor edge. Newly diagnosed lung cancer patients had thoracic surgery in China, August–November 2014, without prior chemotherapy. In regard to this clonotype: Antigen specificity is unknown.

Material: distant non-tumor lung tissue. This clonotype was obtained from a man in his fifties or sixties with non-small cell lung cancer. V is TRBV6-1 and J is TRBJ1-5; D unclear. The CDR3 sequence is CASSPIPGGENQPQHF. The DNA of the CDR3 is TGTGCCAGCAGTCCTATTCCAGGTGGCGAAAATCAGCCCCAGCATTTT.